The TCR beta chain under discussion was sequenced for a study of blood T cell repertoires in COVID-19. For the study at large: Some COVID-19 samples were acute and others convalescent; all came from the United States, Italy and Spain. Nucleic acid was either cDNA or gDNA, and it came from T cells, B-cell-depleted T cells, or PBMCs.

Assay used: immunoSEQ multiplex PCR; TCRdb lists only in-frame clones, some missing. In the table there are 220,000 or so clones, almost 85% of which are singletons. With 4 bases removed from V and 4 bases from J, the gap between germline ends came to 9 bases. This CDR3 has 13 amino acids. CDR1 LGHDT and CDR2 YNNKEL come from the germline V gene (reference sequence). This clonotype originated in a woman of 80 years or more with acute or convalescent COVID-19. This rearrangement joins TRBV3-1 (or the pseudogene TRBV3-2) to TRBJ2-3; the D gene is possibly TRBD2 (5 bases). The sample was peripheral blood. For the CDR3, the DNA is TGTGCCAGCAGCCGGCGAGGGTCAGATACGCAGTATTTT. Encoded protein: CASSRRGSDTQYF.